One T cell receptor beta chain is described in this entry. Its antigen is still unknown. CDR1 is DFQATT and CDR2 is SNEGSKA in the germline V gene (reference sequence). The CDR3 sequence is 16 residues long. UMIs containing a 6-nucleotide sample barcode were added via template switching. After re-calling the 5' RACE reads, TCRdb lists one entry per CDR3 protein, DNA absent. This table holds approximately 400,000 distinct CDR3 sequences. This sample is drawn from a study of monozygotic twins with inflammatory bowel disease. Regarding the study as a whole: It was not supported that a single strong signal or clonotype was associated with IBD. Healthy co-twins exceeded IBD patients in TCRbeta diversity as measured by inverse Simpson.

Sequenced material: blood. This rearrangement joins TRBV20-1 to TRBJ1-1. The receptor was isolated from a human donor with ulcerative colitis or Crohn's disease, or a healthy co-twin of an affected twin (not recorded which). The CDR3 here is CSASGIGEGLNTEAFF.